This TCR beta chain was sequenced for a study of tissue T cells after allogeneic stem cell transplantation (dated 2022 in TCRdb). Regarding the study in general: Over a roughly 3-year period, several adult allo-HCT recipients who had steroid-refractory GVHD were prospectively enrolled in a research-autopsy study. For viably preserved blood and marrow, CD3+ T cells were flow-sorted when cell numbers allowed; smaller samples underwent direct DNA extraction. The human part of the study was a prospective observational study with no blinding and no randomization. Gastrointestinal GVHD was present in all GVHD patients, each of whom received several lines of GVHD-directed therapy, and 5 or 6 of these patients also had skin involvement. Five GVHD patients had pre-transplant PBMCs available, and those PBMCs were of recipient origin. Every GVHD patient received a graft from a donor; several grafts were unmodified and three were CD34-selected to deplete T cells. The study profiled TCR beta repertoires in many tissues obtained from research autopsies of patients with and without GVHD, and also in mouse models of GVHD. What the research found in general, with its limitations: A small and clinically heterogeneous patient cohort was studied, and sampling depth was acknowledged as a limitation. Blood and spleen T cells captured only a limited portion of the TCR repertoire detected in tissues, in both patients and mice. Within patients, how anatomically similar the tissues were was a key factor in shaping TCR repertoire composition, regardless of disease or transplant status. Not many T cell clones showed up in more than one patient, yet clustering based on motifs uncovered repertoire signatures that were shared across patients in a tissue-specific way. The study did not determine which tissue TCRs were alloreactive or antigen-specific, and some clones might have been persisting host cells.

Per the publication, the time point label means: recipient (host-origin) PBMCs collected before allo-HCT. Its CDR3 holds 14 amino acids, cysteine through phenylalanine. Only the CDR3 region is kept as DNA, spanning 42 bases read in frame from base 1. Via the germline V gene, CDR1 is SGHRS and CDR2 YFSETQ. V has 4 bases trimmed and J has 1 base trimmed; junction bases matching no gene number 3. Turning to this clone: What this receptor recognizes is not known. The sample holds no much larger clone one base away, and base qualities are not on file.

Preparation of the library involved the immunoSEQ multiplex PCR assay. Adaptive Biotechnologies performed TCRbeta CDR3 sequencing at survey depth and reported CDR3 sequences, V/J genes, productive frequency, and template counts. TCR beta CDR3 regions were amplified from genomic DNA rather than RNA. Per the original workflow: Jensen-Shannon divergence was used to quantify pairwise repertoire overlap between tissues, with a value of 1 meaning complete divergence and a value of 0 meaning identical repertoires. Based on pairwise JSD values, tissues were grouped by single-linkage agglomerative hierarchical clustering, and the results were shown as dendrograms. All patient samples were analyzed with GLIPH2 using simulation_depth 1000, kmer_min_depth 3 and cdr3_length_cutoff 8, and only groups containing more than two unique CDR3s were kept. A standardized tissue-overlap score was generated by extrapolating Jaccard GLIPH-group overlap across patients to a standard repertoire size of 1000 clones. Linear mixed-effect models, with tissue included as a fixed effect and individual included as a random effect, were used to assess associations of diversity with clinical or experimental variables. TCRdb retrieved this table from immuneACCESS and kept in-frame rearrangements only. Not all clones are present; in checked studies, unresolved V genes account for under half, and no reason is known for the remainder. V, J and clone size are taken as reported in that table, and D and trimming were inferred from the DNA itself. This sample lists 25,000 to 35,000 clones; about 85% were detected once. The ten largest clones capture 3.5% to 4.5% of the sample.

The specimen was blood, collected before transplantation. The V and J genes are TRBV5-1 and TRBJ1-1; 8 bases in between match TRBD1. This TCR was recovered from a woman aged 18-55 years who later had graft-versus-host disease after an allogeneic stem cell transplant. The base sequence is TGCGCCAGCAGCGGAGGGACAGGGAACACTGAAGCTTTCTTT. Protein translation: CASSGGTGNTEAFF.